This paragraph covers one TCR beta chain sequence. The antigen is undetermined. CDR1 MNHEY and CDR2 SMNVEV come from the germline V gene (reference sequence). V shed 1 base and J shed 4 bases, with 6 bases lying between them. The CDR3 has 13 amino acids. This record belongs to a study of T-cell reconstitution after alpha-beta-depleted transplantation in children. General observations from the study: T-cell numbers and diversity one year post-transplant derived largely from freshly generated T cells. Several hundred expanded graft clones reportedly supplied alpha-beta T cells about two months after transplant. Some patients' high day-60 TCRbeta diversity was attributed to recipient cells surviving conditioning.

Preparation of the TCRbeta library was carried out with unique molecular identifiers. MiXCR was run by TCRdb on the PCR reads, yielding one entry per CDR3 protein. The table shows about 640,000 distinct CDR3 sequences, with 10% to 15% occurring only once. The chain is built from TRBV27 and TRBJ2-3; D is possibly TRBD2 (6 bases). This TCR came from a male patient younger than 18 who had a stem cell transplant for acute myeloid leukemia, so the T cells may come from the graft donor. Here the sequenced sample was PBMCs, mostly from graft donor cells, taken 360 days after TCRalphabeta/CD19-depleted stem cell transplant. The CDR3 sequence is CASSLWGADTQYF. As DNA, the CDR3 is TGTGCCAGCAGTTTATGGGGGGCAGATACGCAGTATTTT.